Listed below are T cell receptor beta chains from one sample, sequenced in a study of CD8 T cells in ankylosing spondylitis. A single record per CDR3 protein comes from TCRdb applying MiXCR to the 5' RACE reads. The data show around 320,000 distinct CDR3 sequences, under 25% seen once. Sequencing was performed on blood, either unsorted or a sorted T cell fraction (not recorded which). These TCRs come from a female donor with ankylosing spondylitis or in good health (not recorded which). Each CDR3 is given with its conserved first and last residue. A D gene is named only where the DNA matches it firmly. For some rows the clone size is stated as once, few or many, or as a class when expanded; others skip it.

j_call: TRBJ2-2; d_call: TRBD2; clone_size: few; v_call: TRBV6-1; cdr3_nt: TGTGCCAGCACAGGACTAGCGGGAGGGCCGGGTACCGGGGAGCTGTTTTTT; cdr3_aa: CASTGLAGGPGTGELFF
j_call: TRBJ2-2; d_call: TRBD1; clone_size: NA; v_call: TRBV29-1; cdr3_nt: TGCAGCGTTCGGACAGGAAACACCGGGGAGCTGTTTTTT; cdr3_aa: CSVRTGNTGELFF
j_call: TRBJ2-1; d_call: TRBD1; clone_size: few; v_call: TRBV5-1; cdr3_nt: TGCGCCAGCAGCTTGGCCGGGACAGGCCACTCCTACAATGAGCAGTTCTTC; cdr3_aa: CASSLAGTGHSYNEQFF
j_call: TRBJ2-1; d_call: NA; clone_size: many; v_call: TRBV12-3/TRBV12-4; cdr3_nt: TGTGCCAGCAGCCCCAAGGCGCTCACCTACAATGAGCAGTTCTTC; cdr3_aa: CASSPKALTYNEQFF
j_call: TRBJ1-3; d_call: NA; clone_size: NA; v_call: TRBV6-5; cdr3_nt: TGTGCCAGCAGTTACGAAAGTACCGGAAACACCATATATTTT; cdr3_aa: CASSYESTGNTIYF
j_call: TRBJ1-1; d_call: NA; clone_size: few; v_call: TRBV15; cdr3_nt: TGTGCCACCAGCAGAGATACCCAGGGTCTCCCTGAAGCTTTCTTT; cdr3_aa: CATSRDTQGLPEAFF
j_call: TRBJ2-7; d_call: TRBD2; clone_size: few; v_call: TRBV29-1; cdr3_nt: TGCAGCGTGACTAGCGGGGCTGAGCAGTACTTC; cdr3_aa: CSVTSGAEQYF
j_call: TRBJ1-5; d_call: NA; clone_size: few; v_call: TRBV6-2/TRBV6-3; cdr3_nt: TGTGCCAGCAGTTCGCAGGCGGGCAATCAGCCCCAGCATTTT; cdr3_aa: CASSSQAGNQPQHF
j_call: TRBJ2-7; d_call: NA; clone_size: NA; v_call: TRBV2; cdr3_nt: TGTGCCAGCAGTGAAGGGGGATTATACGAGCAGTACTTC; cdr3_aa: CASSEGGLYEQYF
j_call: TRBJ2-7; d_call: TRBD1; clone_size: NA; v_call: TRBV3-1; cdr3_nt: TGTGCCAGCAGCCAAACAGGGGGCTACGAGCAGTACTTC; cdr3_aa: CASSQTGGYEQYF
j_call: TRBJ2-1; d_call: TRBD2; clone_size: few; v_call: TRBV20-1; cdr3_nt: TGCAGTGCTACCGGGACTAGCGGGATCAACTACAATGAGCAGTTCTTC; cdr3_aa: CSATGTSGINYNEQFF
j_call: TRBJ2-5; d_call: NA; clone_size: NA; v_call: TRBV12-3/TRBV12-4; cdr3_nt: TGTGCCAGCAGGGTAGACCAAGAGACCCAGTACTTC; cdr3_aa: CASRVDQETQYF
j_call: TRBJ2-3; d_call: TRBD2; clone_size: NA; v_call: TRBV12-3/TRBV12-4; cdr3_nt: TGTGCCAGCAGTCCTTCAGCGGGAGGGGGAACAGATACGCAGTATTTT; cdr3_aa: CASSPSAGGGTDTQYF
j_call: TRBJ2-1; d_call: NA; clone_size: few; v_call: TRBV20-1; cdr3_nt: TGCAGTGCTATACCTGGGGGGACGAGCTCCTACAATGAGCAGTTCTTC; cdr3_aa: CSAIPGGTSSYNEQFF
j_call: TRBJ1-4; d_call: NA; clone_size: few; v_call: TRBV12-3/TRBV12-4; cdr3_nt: TGTGCCAGCAGTTTTCAAGCAGGGACTAATGAAAAACTGTTTTTT; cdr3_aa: CASSFQAGTNEKLFF